One and the same sample provided the 18 T cell receptor beta chains below, sequenced in a study of T cell changes during pregnancy in multiple sclerosis (dated by TCRdb to the late 2010s). Library construction relied on the immunoSEQ multiplex PCR assay. TCRdb took this table from immuneACCESS and kept in-frame rearrangements with V and J called. Such tables lack part of the clones; where checked against another copy, unresolved V genes explain under half of the gap, and the rest is unexplained. This sample gives approximately 50,000 clones in total; approximately 92% of them show up just once. The top ten clones comprise around 0.68% of the sample. Material: CD4+ T cells from peripheral blood mononuclear cells, obtained in the third trimester of pregnancy. Receptors originate from a female donor with multiple sclerosis, enrolled in a pregnancy study.

The chain couples TRBV10-3 to TRBJ2-7, with 9 bases aligning to TRBD2. Per the germline V gene, CDR1 is ENHRY and CDR2 is SYGVKD. This CDR3 spans 12 amino acids. V trimming: 10 bases; J trimming: 0 bases; junction bases outside the gene matches: 1. CDR3 DNA sequence: TGTGCCACTAGCGGGACCTCCTACGAGCAGTACTTC. This gives the protein CATSGTSYEQYF.

J is TRBJ2-1 and V is TRBV5-5; D remains ambiguous. V lost 5 bases and J 0 bases, leaving 12 bases between the germline ends. CDR1 is SGHKS and CDR2 is YYEKEE in the germline V gene (reference sequence). The CDR3 totals 15 residues. In DNA form, the CDR3 reads TGTGCCAGCAGTCAAGAACCGAGCTCCTACAATGAGCAGTTCTTC. Translating gives CASSQEPSSYNEQFF.

The J gene is TRBJ2-5, the V gene TRBV28; D is unresolved. Germline V CDR1 and CDR2: MDHEN, SYDVKM. This CDR3 has 12 residues. The ends were cut back, 8 bases at V and 2 bases at J, with 9 bases in the middle. The CDR3 sequence is CASASGQETQYF. Written as DNA, the CDR3 is TGTGCCAGCGCGTCCGGGCAAGAGACCCAGTACTTC. Drawing the rest from reference TRBV28 and TRBJ2-5, the complete variable domain is DVKVTQSSRYLVKRTGEKVFLECVQDMDHENMFWYRQDPGLGLRLIYFSYDVKMKEKGDIPEGYSVSREKKERFSLILESASTNQTSMYLCASASGQETQYFGPGTRLLVL.

This clone was recorded only once. This chain connects TRBV9 to TRBJ2-3; 7 bases are shared with TRBD2. This CDR3 contains 16 residues. Germline assignment: CDR1 SGDLS and CDR2 YYNGEE. The J segment lost 2 bases and the V segment lost 1 base, leaving 7 bases of the junction unmatched. This CDR3 is CASSVFLAAPTDTQYF. The DNA for the CDR3 is TGTGCCAGCAGCGTATTTCTAGCGGCCCCCACAGATACGCAGTATTTT.

CDR3 nucleotide sequence: TGTGCCAGCAGTGGCGCCCGATCTGGTACCTACGAGCAGTACTTC. Amino acids: CASSGARSGTYEQYF. This chain joins TRBV2 and TRBJ2-7; D call uncertain. Trimming stripped 4 bases from V and 2 bases from J, with 15 bases between. Germline CDR1 reads SNHLY; CDR2 reads FYNNEI. The CDR3 spans 15 residues.

The chain carries TRBV2 and TRBJ2-1, with a tentative D call TRBD1 (7 bases). Between the trimmed V and J ends, which lost 2 bases and 9 bases, there was a span of 20 bases. Germline V gene sequence: CDR1 SNHLY, CDR2 FYNNEI. This CDR3 has 16 amino acids. For the CDR3, the DNA is TGTGCCAGCAGTGAAAACGCAGGGGGTGGGAGGTTTGAGCAGTTCTTC. The encoded protein is CASSENAGGGRFEQFF.

The chain is built from TRBV5-4 and TRBJ2-1, with 8 bases lining up with TRBD1. V shed 4 bases and J 3 bases; nucleotides not matched to a gene: 6. CDR1 and CDR2 from the germline V gene are SGHNT and YYREEE (reference sequence). The CDR3 totals 15 residues. The CDR3 is CASSPQGAGYNEQFF. CDR3 in DNA: TGTGCCAGCAGCCCCCAGGGGGCAGGCTACAATGAGCAGTTCTTC.

The chain has TRBV19 and TRBJ2-1, with 12 nucleotides matching TRBD2. The CDR3 totals 18 residues. V lost 8 bases and J lost 9; bases outside the gene matches: 20. CDR1 and CDR2 (germline): LNHDA, SQIVND (reference sequence). The chain's CDR3 is CASPTGPTTSGRGREQFF. Here the CDR3 DNA reads TGTGCCAGTCCCACGGGACCGACGACTAGCGGGAGAGGTCGTGAGCAGTTCTTC.

The chain uses TRBV6-5 and TRBJ1-4, with a tentative D call TRBD1 (6 bases). The V gene's germline CDR1 is MNHEY and CDR2 SVGAGI. The CDR3 is 12 amino acids. V lost 8 bases to trimming and J lost 8 bases, with 12 bases between them. CDR3 sequence: CASYSTGEKLFF. The CDR3 DNA reads as TGTGCCAGCTACTCGACAGGCGAAAAACTGTTTTTT.

The chain has TRBV13 and TRBJ2-7, with 8 bases lining up with TRBD1. V lost 6 bases to trimming and J lost 1 base; unmatched junction nucleotides: 2. This CDR3 comprises 13 residues. Germline CDR1 PRHDT, CDR2 FYEKMQ (reference sequence). Written as DNA, the CDR3 is TGTGCCAGCAGACGGACAGGGTCCTACGAGCAGTACTTC. Translated: CASRRTGSYEQYF.

The V and J genes are TRBV27 and TRBJ2-1; D is unclear. Trimming removed 6 bases from V and 3 bases from J, with 3 bases in between. The CDR3 is 11 amino acids. CDR1 is MNHEY and CDR2 is SMNVEV in the germline V gene (reference sequence). Written as DNA, the CDR3 is TGTGCCAGCAGATACTACAATGAGCAGTTCTTC. Translation gives CASRYYNEQFF.

This chain joins TRBV5-6 and TRBJ2-1; 8 nucleotides line up with TRBD1. Per the germline V gene, CDR1 is SGHDT and CDR2 is YYEEEE. The CDR3 runs to 15 residues. The V gene end was trimmed by 4 bases and the J gene end by 3 bases; junction bases not matched to a gene: 6. The CDR3 protein is CASSAGQGVYNEQFF. CDR3 nucleotide sequence: TGTGCCAGCAGCGCCGGACAGGGAGTCTACAATGAGCAGTTCTTC.

The chain employs TRBV5-6 and TRBJ1-5; possibly TRBD1 for D (5 bases). Germline CDR1 is SGHDT and CDR2 is YYEEEE. The CDR3 covers 15 residues. V lost 4 bases and J lost 1, with 12 bases in between. CDR3 region: CASSPRGTSNQPQHF. CDR3 sequence (DNA): TGTGCCAGCAGCCCACGGGGGACGAGCAATCAGCCCCAGCATTTT.

The chain joins TRBV6-1 to TRBJ2-5; D possibly corresponds to TRBD2 (5 bases). Germline V gives CDR1 MNHNS, CDR2 SASEGT. V lost 7 bases to trimming and J lost 5 bases, with 14 bases between them. This CDR3 spans 13 amino acids. The CDR3 is CASKLQRLETQYF. CDR3 coding DNA: TGTGCCAGCAAACTACAGCGGCTGGAGACCCAGTACTTC.

This chain connects TRBV5-6 to TRBJ2-7, with 8 bases fitting TRBD1. Per the germline V gene, CDR1 is SGHDT and CDR2 is YYEEEE. V lost 2 bases, J lost 4 bases, and 5 bases stayed unmatched. The CDR3 sequence is 14 residues long. The CDR3 sequence: CASSLRTGRYEQYF. CDR3 in DNA: TGTGCCAGCAGCTTACGGACAGGGAGATACGAGCAGTACTTC.

This clone showed up just a few times. V and J are TRBV19 and TRBJ2-7, with D maybe TRBD1 (5 bases). The V gene lost 6 bases and the J gene lost 3 bases, with 15 bases spanning the gap. The CDR3 runs to 14 residues. Germline CDR1 LNHDA, CDR2 SQIVND (reference sequence). For the CDR3, the DNA is TGTGCCAGTAGCAACCAGGGTCTCGGCTACGAGCAGTACTTC. This gives the protein CASSNQGLGYEQYF.

This chain joins TRBV25-1 and TRBJ2-5, with D maybe TRBD2 (5 bases). Germline assignment: CDR1 MGHDK and CDR2 SYGVNS. This CDR3 contains 13 residues. The germline V and J ends were trimmed by 6 bases and 3 bases, with 11 bases remaining between them. The CDR3 region is CASSRGSKETQYF. CDR3 DNA: TGTGCCAGCAGCCGGGGATCCAAAGAGACCCAGTACTTC.

The chain has TRBV7-3 and TRBJ2-7, with TRBD2 matching over 7 bases. Germline values: CDR1 SGHTA, CDR2 FQGTGA. Unmatched junction bases numbered 11, after V lost 5 bases and J lost 7 bases. The CDR3 consists of 14 residues. CDR3: CASSPGGSLLEQYF. In nucleotides, the CDR3 is TGTGCCAGCAGCCCGGGAGGTAGCCTTCTAGAGCAGTACTTC.